This T cell receptor (beta chain) comes out of a study of OX40 agonist ivuxolimab in advanced cancers. Whole-study results and caveats: Clonal expansion by week 6 occurred in CD4+ and CD8+ blood T cells (at 0.1 to 3.0 mg/kg). More expanded clones were found, on average, in CD8+ than in CD4+ T cells. Clonal expansion was among the lowest in partial responders at 0.1-3.0 mg/kg, especially CD8+.

Germline V gene lookup returns CDR1 MGHDK and CDR2 SYGVNS. Between the trimmed V and J ends, which lost 6 bases and 5 bases, there was a span of 17 bases. This CDR3 comprises 14 residues. There are a few counts of this clone. What it binds is unknown. TCRdb's table, derived via immunoSEQ multiplex PCR, lists solely in-frame clones and lacks some. Here the sample spans tens of thousands of clones, about four fifths being singletons. The specimen comprised CD4+ or CD8+ T cells sorted from blood, sampled in a trial of the OX40 agonist ivuxolimab. This sequence joins TRBV25-1 and TRBJ2-7; possibly TRBD2 for D (5 bases). The sequence came from an adult with an advanced solid tumor such as melanoma, head and neck, liver or kidney cancer. Here the CDR3 DNA reads TGTGCCAGCAGCTCGTGGCAGGACTTTAACGAGCAGTACTTC. Translated: CASSSWQDFNEQYF.